This T cell receptor (beta chain) came from a study of blood T cell repertoires in COVID-19. Overall study context: Sites across the United States, Italy and Spain contributed samples from acute and convalescent COVID-19. Sample material is recorded as cDNA or gDNA derived from T cells, B-cell-depleted T cells, or PBMCs.

Original methodology: From reference gene primer amplification, estimates of nucleated cell counts were derived. The repertoire was sequenced with immunoSEQ multiplex PCR; TCRdb's copy has only in-frame clones and lacks some. D and trimming come from the DNA, and the V and J calls and clone size come from that table. The sample holds about 160,000 clones; around four fifths are singletons and the top ten take around 20%. The length of the CDR3 is 14 residues. In germline, CDR1 is LNHDA, CDR2 SQIVND (reference sequence). Trimming left V 3 bases short and J 1 base short, with 8 bases between. The TCR was taken from a woman older than 75 with acute or convalescent COVID-19. Sequenced material: peripheral blood. The chain combines TRBV19 with TRBJ2-3; D is unclear. CDR3 residues: CASSISRGTDTQYF. CDR3 nucleotide sequence: TGTGCCAGTAGTATTTCCCGAGGCACAGATACGCAGTATTTT.